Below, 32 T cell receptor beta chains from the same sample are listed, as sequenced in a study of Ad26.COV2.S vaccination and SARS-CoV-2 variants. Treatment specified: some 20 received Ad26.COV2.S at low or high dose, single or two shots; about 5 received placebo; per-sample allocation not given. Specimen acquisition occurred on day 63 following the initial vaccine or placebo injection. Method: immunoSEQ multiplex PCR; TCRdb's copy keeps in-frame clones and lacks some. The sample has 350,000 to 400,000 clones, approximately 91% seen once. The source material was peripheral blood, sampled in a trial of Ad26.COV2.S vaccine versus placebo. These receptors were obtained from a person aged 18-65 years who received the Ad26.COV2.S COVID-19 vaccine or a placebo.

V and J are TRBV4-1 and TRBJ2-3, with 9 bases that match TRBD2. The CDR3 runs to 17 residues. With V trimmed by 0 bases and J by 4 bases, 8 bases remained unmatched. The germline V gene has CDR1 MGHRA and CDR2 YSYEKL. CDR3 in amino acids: CASSQDGAGGLADTQYF. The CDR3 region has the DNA TGCGCCAGCAGCCAAGATGGGGCGGGAGGGTTGGCAGATACGCAGTATTTT.

CDR3 protein: CASTRDRGNEKLFF. The CDR3 coding sequence is TGTGCCAGCACCAGGGACAGAGGTAATGAAAAACTGTTTTTT. V gene TRBV2 combines with J gene TRBJ1-4; the match to TRBD1 covers 7 bases. CDR3 length equals 14 residues. Trimming removed 7 bases from V and 4 bases from J; junction bases left unmatched: 6. Germline CDR1 SNHLY, CDR2 FYNNEI. Full variable domain (outside the CDR3, taken from reference TRBV2 and TRBJ1-4): EPEVTQTPSHQVTQMGQEVILRCVPISNHLYFYWYRQILGQKVEFLVSFYNNEISEKSEIFDDQFSVERPDGSNFTLKIRSTKLEDSAMYFCASTRDRGNEKLFFGSGTQLSVL.

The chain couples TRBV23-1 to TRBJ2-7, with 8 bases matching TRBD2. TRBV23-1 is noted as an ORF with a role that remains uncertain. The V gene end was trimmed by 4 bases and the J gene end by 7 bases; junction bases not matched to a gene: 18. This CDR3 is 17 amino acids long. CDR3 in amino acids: CASSPHPGRAPGEEQYF. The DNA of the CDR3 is TGCGCCAGCAGTCCCCACCCCGGGAGGGCCCCGGGGGAGGAGCAGTACTTC.

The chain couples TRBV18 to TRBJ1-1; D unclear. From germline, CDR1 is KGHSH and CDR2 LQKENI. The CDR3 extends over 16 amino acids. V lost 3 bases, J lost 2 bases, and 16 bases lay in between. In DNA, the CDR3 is TGTGCCAGCTCACCCACCCGGGGAAGGGCCAACACTGAAGCTTTCTTT. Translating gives CASSPTRGRANTEAFF.

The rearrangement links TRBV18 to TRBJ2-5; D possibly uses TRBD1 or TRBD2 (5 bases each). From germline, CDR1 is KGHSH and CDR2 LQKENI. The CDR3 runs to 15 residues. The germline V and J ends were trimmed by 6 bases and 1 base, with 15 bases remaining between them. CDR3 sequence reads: CASSQIQGRQETQYF. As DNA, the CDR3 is TGTGCCAGCTCTCAAATTCAGGGACGCCAAGAGACCCAGTACTTC. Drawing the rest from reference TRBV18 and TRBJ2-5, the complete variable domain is NAGVMQNPRHLVRRRGQEARLRCSPMKGHSHVYWYRQLPEEGLKFMVYLQKENIIDESGMPKERFSAEFPKEGPSILRIQQVVRGDSAAYFCASSQIQGRQETQYFGPGTRLLVL.

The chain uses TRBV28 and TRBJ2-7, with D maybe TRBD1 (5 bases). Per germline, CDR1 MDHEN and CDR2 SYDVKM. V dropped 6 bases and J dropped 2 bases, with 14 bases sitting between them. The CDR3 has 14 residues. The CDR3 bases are TGTGCCAGCAGAGCCTCGGACAAACCCTACGAGCAGTACTTC. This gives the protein CASRASDKPYEQYF.

The DNA of the CDR3 is TGTGCCAGCAGGGCAGGGTTAGGCTATGGCTACACCTTC. This translates into CASRAGLGYGYTF. The chain couples TRBV28 to TRBJ1-2, with D perhaps TRBD1 (5 bases). V shed 6 bases and J shed 4 bases, with 12 bases lying between them. CDR3 length: 13 residues. CDR1 and CDR2 (germline): MDHEN, SYDVKM.

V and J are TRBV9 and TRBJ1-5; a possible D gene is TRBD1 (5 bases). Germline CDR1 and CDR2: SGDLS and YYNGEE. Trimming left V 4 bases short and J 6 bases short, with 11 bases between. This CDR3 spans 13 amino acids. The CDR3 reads CASSPGDFQPQHF. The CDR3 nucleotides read TGTGCCAGCAGCCCGGGGGACTTTCAGCCCCAGCATTTT. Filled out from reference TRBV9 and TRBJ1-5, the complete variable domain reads DSGVTQTPKHLITATGQRVTLRCSPRSGDLSVYWYQQSLDQGLQFLIQYYNGEERAKGNILERFSAQQFPDLHSELNLSSLELGDSALYFCASSPGDFQPQHFGDGTRLSIL.

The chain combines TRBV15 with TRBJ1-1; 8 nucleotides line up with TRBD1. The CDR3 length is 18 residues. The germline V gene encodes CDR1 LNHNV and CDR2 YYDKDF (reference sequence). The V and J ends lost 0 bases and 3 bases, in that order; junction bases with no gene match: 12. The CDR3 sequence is CATSREPQQGGRDTEAFF. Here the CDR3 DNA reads TGTGCCACCAGCAGAGAACCCCAACAGGGGGGCCGGGACACTGAAGCTTTCTTT.

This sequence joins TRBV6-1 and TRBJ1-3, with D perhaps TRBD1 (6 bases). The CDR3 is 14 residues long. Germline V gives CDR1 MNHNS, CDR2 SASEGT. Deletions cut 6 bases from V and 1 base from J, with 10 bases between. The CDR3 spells CASSTTGSGNTIYF. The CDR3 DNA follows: TGTGCCAGCAGCACTACAGGGTCTGGAAACACCATATATTTT.

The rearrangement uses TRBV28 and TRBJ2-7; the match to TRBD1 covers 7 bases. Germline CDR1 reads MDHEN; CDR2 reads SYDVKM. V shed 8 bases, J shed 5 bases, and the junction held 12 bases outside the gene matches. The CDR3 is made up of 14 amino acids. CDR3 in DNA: TGTGCCAGCTTGGAGACAGGGCGAATTAACGAGCAGTACTTC. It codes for CASLETGRINEQYF.

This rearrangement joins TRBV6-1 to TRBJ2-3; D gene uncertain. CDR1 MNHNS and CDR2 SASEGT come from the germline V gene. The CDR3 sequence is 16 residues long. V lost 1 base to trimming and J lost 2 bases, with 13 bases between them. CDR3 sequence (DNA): TGTGCCAGCAGTGAAGAACCCTTTAGACTCACAGATACGCAGTATTTT. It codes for CASSEEPFRLTDTQYF.

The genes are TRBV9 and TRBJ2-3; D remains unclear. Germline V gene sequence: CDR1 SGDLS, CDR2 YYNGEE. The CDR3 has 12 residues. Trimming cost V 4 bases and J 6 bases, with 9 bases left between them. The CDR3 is CASSPSWDTQYF. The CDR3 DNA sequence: TGTGCCAGCAGCCCTAGTTGGGATACGCAGTATTTT.

The CDR3 protein is CASSAFRGAYEQYF. In nucleotides, the CDR3 is TGTGCCAGCAGTGCCTTTCGGGGGGCCTACGAGCAGTACTTC. J is TRBJ2-7 and V is TRBV27, with 7 bases identical to TRBD2. V lost 5 bases, J lost 2 bases, and 6 bases stayed unmatched. Germline V gene sequence: CDR1 MNHEY, CDR2 SMNVEV (reference sequence). The CDR3 length is 14 residues.

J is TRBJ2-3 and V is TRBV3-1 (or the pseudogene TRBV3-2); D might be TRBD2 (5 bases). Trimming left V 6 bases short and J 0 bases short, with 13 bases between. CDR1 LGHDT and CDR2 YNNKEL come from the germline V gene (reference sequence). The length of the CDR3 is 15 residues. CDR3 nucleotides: TGTGCCAGCAGTCTCCTAAGGACTAGCACAGATACGCAGTATTTT. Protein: CASSLLRTSTDTQYF.

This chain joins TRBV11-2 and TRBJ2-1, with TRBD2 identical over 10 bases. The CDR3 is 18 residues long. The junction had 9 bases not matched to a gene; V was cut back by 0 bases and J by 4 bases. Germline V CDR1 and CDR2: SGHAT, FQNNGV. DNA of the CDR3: TGTGCCAGCAGCTTAGATGTTCTAGCGGGAGTTTCTTACAATGAGCAGTTCTTC. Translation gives CASSLDVLAGVSYNEQFF.

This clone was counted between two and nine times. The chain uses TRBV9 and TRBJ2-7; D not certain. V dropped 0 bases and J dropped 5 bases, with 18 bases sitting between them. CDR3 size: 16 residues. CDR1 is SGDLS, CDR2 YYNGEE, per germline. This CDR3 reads CASSVELAPLTDEQYF. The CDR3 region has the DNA TGTGCCAGCAGCGTAGAGCTTGCCCCCTTGACTGACGAGCAGTACTTC.

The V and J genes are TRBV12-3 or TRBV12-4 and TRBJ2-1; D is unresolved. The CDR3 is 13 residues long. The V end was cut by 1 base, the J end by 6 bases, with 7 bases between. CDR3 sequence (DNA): TGTGCCAGCAGTTTAGGTCTTTCCAATGAGCAGTTCTTC. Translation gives CASSLGLSNEQFF.

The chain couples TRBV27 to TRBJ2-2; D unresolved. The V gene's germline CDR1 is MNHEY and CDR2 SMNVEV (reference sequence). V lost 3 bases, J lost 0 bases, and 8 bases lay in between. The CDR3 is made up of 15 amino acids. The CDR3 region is CASSFFSPNTGELFF. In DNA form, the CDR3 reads TGTGCCAGCAGTTTTTTCAGTCCGAACACCGGGGAGCTGTTTTTT.

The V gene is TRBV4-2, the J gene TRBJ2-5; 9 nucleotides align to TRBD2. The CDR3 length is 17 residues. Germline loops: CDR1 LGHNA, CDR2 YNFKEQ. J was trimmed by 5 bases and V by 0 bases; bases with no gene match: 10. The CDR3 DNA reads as TGTGCCAGCAGCCAAGAGAAAGGACGGGCGGGAGGGGAGACCCAGTACTTC. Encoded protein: CASSQEKGRAGGETQYF.

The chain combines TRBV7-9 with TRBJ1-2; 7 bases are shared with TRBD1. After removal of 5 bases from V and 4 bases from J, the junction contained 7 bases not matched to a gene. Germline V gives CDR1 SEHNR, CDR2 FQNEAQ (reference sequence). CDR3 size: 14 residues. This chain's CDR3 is CASSEQGRGYGYTF. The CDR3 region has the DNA TGTGCCAGCAGCGAACAGGGGCGAGGCTATGGCTACACCTTC.

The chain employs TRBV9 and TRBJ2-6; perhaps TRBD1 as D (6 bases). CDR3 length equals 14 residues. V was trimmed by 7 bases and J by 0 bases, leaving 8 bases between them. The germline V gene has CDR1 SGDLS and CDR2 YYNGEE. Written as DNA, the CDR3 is TGTGCCAGCGCAGGGGTCTCTGGGGCCAACGTCCTGACTTTC. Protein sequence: CASAGVSGANVLTF.

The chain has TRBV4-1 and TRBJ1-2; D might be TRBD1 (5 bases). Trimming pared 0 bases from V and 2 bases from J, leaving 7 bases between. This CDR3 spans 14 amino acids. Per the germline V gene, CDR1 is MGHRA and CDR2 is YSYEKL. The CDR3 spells CASSQENRNYGYTF. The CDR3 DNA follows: TGCGCCAGCAGCCAAGAGAACAGGAACTATGGCTACACCTTC.

The CDR3 sequence: CASTLRANTGELFF. CDR3 bases: TGTGCCAGCACCCTGAGAGCGAACACCGGGGAGCTGTTTTTT. The chain carries TRBV7-9 and TRBJ2-2; D gene uncertain. Per germline, CDR1 SEHNR and CDR2 FQNEAQ (reference sequence). V lost 7 bases, J lost 0 bases, and 9 bases lay in between. The CDR3 loop spans 14 amino acids.

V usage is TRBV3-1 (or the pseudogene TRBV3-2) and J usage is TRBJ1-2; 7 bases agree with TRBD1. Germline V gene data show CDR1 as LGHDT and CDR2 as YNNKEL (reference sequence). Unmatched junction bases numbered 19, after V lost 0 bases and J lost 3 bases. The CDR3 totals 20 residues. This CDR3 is CASSQDGVLFGGGVDYGYTF. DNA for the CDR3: TGTGCCAGCAGCCAAGACGGGGTCTTGTTCGGAGGGGGCGTCGACTATGGCTACACCTTC.

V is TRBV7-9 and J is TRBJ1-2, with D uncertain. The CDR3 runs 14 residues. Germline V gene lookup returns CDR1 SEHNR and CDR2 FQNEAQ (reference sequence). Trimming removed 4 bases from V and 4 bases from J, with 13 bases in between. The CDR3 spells CASSSQSEPYGYTF. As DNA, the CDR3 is TGTGCCAGCAGCTCGCAGTCGGAGCCCTATGGCTACACCTTC.

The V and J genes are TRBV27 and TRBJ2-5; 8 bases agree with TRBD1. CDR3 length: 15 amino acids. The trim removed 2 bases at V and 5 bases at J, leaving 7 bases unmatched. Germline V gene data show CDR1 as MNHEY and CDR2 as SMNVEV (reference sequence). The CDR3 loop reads CASSLQGAIQETQYF. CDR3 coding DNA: TGTGCCAGCAGTTTACAGGGGGCGATCCAGGAGACCCAGTACTTC.

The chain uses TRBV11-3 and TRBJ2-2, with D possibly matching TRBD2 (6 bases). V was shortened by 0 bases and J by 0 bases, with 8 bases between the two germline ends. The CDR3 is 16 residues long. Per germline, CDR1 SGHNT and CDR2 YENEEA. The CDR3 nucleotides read TGTGCCAGCAGCTTAGAAATAGCGGCGAACACCGGGGAGCTGTTTTTT. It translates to CASSLEIAANTGELFF.

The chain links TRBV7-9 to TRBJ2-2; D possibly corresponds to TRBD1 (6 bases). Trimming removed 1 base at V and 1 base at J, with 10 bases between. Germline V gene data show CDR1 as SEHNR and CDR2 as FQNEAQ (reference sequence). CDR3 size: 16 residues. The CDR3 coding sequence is TGTGCCAGCAGCTTAGGGGGGCCTCTGAACACCGGGGAGCTGTTTTTT. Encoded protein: CASSLGGPLNTGELFF.

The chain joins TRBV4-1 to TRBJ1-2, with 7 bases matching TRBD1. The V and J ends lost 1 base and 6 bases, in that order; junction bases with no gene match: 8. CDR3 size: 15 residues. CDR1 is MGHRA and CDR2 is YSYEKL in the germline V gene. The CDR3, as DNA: TGCGCCAGCAGCCAAGCAAGGGGGCTGGTGGATGGCTACACCTTC. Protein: CASSQARGLVDGYTF.

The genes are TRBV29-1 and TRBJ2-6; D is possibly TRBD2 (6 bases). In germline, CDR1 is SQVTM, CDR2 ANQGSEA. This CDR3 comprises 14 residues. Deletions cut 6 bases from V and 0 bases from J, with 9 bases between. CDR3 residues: CSVMTSSGANVLTF. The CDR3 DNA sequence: TGCAGCGTCATGACTAGCTCTGGGGCCAACGTCCTGACTTTC. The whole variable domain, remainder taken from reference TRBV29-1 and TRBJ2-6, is SAVISQKPSRDICQRGTSLTIQCQVDSQVTMMFWYRQQPGQSLTLIATANQGSEATYESGFVIDKFPISRPNLTFSTLTVSNMSPEDSSIYLCSVMTSSGANVLTFGAGSRLTVL.

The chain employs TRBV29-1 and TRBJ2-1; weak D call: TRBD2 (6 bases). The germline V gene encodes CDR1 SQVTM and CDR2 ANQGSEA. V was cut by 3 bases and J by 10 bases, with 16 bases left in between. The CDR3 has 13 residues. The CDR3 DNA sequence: TGCAGCGTTGACCCGCCAGGGAGGCGGGAGCAGTTCTTC. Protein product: CSVDPPGRREQFF.